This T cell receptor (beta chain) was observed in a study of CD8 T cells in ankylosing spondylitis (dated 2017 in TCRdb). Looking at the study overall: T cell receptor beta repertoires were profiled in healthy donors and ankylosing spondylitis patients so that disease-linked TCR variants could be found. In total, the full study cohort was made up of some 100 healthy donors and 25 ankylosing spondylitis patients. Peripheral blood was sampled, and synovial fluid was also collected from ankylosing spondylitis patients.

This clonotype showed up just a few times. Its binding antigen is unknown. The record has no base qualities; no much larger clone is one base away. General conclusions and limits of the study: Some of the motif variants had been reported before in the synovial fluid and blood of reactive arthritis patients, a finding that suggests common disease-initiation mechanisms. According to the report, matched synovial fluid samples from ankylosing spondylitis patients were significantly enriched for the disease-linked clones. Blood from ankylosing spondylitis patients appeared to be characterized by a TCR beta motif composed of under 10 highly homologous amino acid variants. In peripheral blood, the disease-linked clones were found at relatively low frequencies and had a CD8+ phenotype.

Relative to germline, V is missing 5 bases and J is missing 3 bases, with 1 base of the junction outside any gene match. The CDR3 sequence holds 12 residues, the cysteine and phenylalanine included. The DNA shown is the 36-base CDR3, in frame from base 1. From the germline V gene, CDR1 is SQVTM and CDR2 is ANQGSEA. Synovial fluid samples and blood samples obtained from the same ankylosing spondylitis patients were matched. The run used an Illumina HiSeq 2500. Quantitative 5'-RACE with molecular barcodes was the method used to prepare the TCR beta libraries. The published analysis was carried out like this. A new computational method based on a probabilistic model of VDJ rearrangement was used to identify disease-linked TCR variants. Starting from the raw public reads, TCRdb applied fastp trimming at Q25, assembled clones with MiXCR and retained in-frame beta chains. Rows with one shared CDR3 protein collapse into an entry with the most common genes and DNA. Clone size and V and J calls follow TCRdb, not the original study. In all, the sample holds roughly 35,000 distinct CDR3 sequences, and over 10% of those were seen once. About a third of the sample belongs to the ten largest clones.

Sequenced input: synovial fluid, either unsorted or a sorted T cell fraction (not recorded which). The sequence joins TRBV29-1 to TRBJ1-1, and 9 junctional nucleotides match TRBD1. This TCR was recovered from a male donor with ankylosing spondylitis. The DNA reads TGCAGCGTTCGGACAGGGGACACTGAAGCTTTCTTT. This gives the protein CSVRTGDTEAFF. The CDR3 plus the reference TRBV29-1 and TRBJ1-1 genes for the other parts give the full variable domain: SAVISQKPSRDICQRGTSLTIQCQVDSQVTMMFWYRQQPGQSLTLIATANQGSEATYESGFVIDKFPISRPNLTFSTLTVSNMSPEDSSIYLCSVRTGDTEAFFGQGTRLTVV.